This TCR beta chain was documented in a study of cytomegalovirus exposure and HLA in healthy donors. Study outcomes and limitations: The analysis excluded some indistinguishable V segments, including TRBV6-2 and TRBV6-3. Later analysis showed TCR association rates varying by HLA locus, highest for DRB1 and lowest for HLA-C. Despite most TCR sequences being rare, some public TCRs occurred in many donors.

Healthy bone marrow donors made up the donor group. A word on this clone: Its antigen is as yet unknown.

This CDR3 spans 13 amino acids. With 4 bases removed from V and 5 bases from J, the gap between germline ends came to 11 bases. In germline, CDR1 is LNHNV, CDR2 YYDKDF (reference sequence). Amplification used 60 Vbeta primers and 13 Jbeta primers. Assay used: immunoSEQ multiplex PCR; TCRdb lists only in-frame clones, some missing. The data contain about 200,000 clones, roughly 83% of them seen just once; the ten biggest clones take up about 0.36%. The source of this sequence is a male donor in good health and CMV-seropositive. The genes are TRBV15 and TRBJ1-1; a weak D match, TRBD1 (5 bases). The sequencing input was PBMCs. This CDR3 is CATSTEEGTEAFF. The CDR3 DNA is TGTGCCACCAGCACGGAGGAGGGGACTGAAGCTTTCTTT.